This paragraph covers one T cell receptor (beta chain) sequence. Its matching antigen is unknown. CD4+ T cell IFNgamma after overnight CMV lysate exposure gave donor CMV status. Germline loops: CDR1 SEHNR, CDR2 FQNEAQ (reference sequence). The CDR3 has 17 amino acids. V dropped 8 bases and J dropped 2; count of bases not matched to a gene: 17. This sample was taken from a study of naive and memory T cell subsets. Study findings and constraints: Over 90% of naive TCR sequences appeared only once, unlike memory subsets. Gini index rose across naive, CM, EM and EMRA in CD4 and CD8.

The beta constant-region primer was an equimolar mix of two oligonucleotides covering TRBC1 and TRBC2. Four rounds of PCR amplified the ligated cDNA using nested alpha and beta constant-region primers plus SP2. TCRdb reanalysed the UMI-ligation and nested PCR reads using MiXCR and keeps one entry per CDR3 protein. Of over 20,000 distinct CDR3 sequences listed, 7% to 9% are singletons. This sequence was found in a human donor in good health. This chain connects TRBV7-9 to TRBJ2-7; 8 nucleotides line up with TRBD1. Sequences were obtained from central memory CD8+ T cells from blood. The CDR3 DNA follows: TGTGCCAGCCTAACCGGAGGGGGCAGGGGGCAAGCCTACGAGCAGTACTTC. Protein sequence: CASLTGGGRGQAYEQYF.